Below, one T cell receptor (beta chain) is given with its context. The entry originates in a study of blood T cell repertoires in COVID-19. Study-wide background: The United States, Italy and Spain were the sources of the acute and convalescent COVID-19 samples. PBMCs, B-cell-depleted T cells, or T cells were the source of the cDNA or gDNA that made up the material.

The germline CDR1 and CDR2 sequences are LNHDA and SQIVND (reference sequence). This CDR3 has 14 amino acids. The V gene end was trimmed by 5 bases and the J gene end by 6 bases; junction bases not matched to a gene: 5. One Seattle source followed patients from active infection through their disease course. Only in-frame clones appear in the TCRdb table, and some are missing; sequencing was by immunoSEQ multiplex PCR. The sample shows approximately 97,000 clones, approximately 92% of them seen only once. Sequenced sample: peripheral blood. The chain employs TRBV19 and TRBJ1-5, with 9 nucleotides matching TRBD1. This receptor was obtained from a woman aged 50 to 60 with COVID-19, enrolled during active disease. CDR3 protein: CASSLRQGGQPQHF. In DNA, the CDR3 is TGTGCCAGTAGTTTAAGACAGGGGGGTCAGCCCCAGCATTTT. Variable domain in full (rest from reference TRBV19 and TRBJ1-5): DGGITQSPKYLFRKEGQNVTLSCEQNLNHDAMYWYRQDPGQGLRLIYYSQIVNDFQKGDIAEGYSVSREKKESFPLTVTSAQKNPTAFYLCASSLRQGGQPQHFGDGTRLSIL.